The next 26 T cell receptor beta chains were all read from a single sample in a study of control samples from healthy donors and cancer patients (dated by TCRdb to about 2020). Library generation was performed with the immunoSEQ multiplex PCR assay. TCRdb carries this immuneACCESS record with in-frame sequences only. Its versions omit some clonotypes, under half of them owing to an unresolved V gene in the studies checked, with the rest unexplained. Within this sample are about 89,000 clones, with around nine tenths of them counted one time only. The leading ten clones occupy about 21% of the sample. Sequencing was done on a sample of blood. These receptors were obtained from a man aged 30-40 years in good health.

The J gene is TRBJ2-5, the V gene TRBV5-6; no reliable D call. CDR3 length equals 13 residues. V was shortened by 3 bases and J by 1 base, with 7 bases between the two germline ends. The germline CDR1 and CDR2 sequences are SGHDT and YYEEEE. CDR3 bases: TGTGCCAGCAGCTCGATAGCCCAAGAGACCCAGTACTTC. It encodes CASSSIAQETQYF. The complete variable domain, with remaining parts taken from reference TRBV5-6 and TRBJ2-5, reads DAGVTQSPTHLIKTRGQQVTLRCSPKSGHDTVSWYQQALGQGPQFIFQYYEEEERQRGNFPDRFSGHQFPNYSSELNVNALLLGDSALYLCASSSIAQETQYFGPGTRLLVL.

V is TRBV7-9 and J is TRBJ2-3; TRBD2 is a possible D gene (7 bases). Per germline, CDR1 SEHNR and CDR2 FQNEAQ (reference sequence). CDR3 length: 15 residues. The V and J ends lost 5 bases and 5 bases respectively, with 17 bases between them. The CDR3: CASSLGGAHGDTQYF. Here the CDR3 DNA reads TGTGCCAGCAGCCTTGGGGGGGCCCATGGAGATACGCAGTATTTT.

The chain recombines TRBV6-2 or TRBV6-3 with TRBJ1-5; no reliable D call. Trimming took 5 bases from V and 0 from J, leaving 17 bases between them. CDR3 length: 17 amino acids. CDR1 MNHEY and CDR2 SVGEGT come from the germline V gene. CDR3 sequence reads: CASSHLIDDNSNQPQHF. CDR3 DNA sequence: TGTGCCAGCAGTCACCTAATCGACGACAATAGCAATCAGCCCCAGCATTTT.

V gene TRBV2 combines with J gene TRBJ2-3, with D uncertain. Deletions cut 6 bases from V and 5 bases from J, with 12 bases between. Germline V gene data show CDR1 as SNHLY and CDR2 as FYNNEI. The CDR3 is 13 amino acids. The CDR3 sequence: CASRGIREDTQYF. In DNA form, the CDR3 reads TGTGCCAGCAGGGGGATTAGAGAAGATACGCAGTATTTT.

The chain is built from TRBV11-2 and TRBJ2-2; maybe TRBD2 (5 bases). In germline, CDR1 is SGHAT, CDR2 FQNNGV. Trimming stripped 5 bases from V and 2 bases from J, with 9 bases between. CDR3 size: 14 residues. CDR3 residues: CASSALGNTGELFF. CDR3 nucleotides: TGTGCCAGCAGCGCACTAGGAAACACCGGGGAGCTGTTTTTT. Full variable domain (outside the CDR3, taken from reference TRBV11-2 and TRBJ2-2): EAGVAQSPRYKIIEKRQSVAFWCNPISGHATLYWYQQILGQGPKLLIQFQNNGVVDDSQLPKDRFSAERLKGVDSTLKIQPAKLEDSAVYLCASSALGNTGELFFGEGSRLTVL.

The rearrangement joins TRBV18 to TRBJ2-5, with D possibly being TRBD1 (6 bases). This CDR3 is built from 14 residues. Trimming removed 5 bases from V and 1 base from J, with 11 bases in between. Germline values: CDR1 KGHSH, CDR2 LQKENI. CDR3 residues: CASSYRESQETQYF. The CDR3 DNA is TGTGCCAGCTCATACAGGGAGTCCCAAGAGACCCAGTACTTC.

Details on this clone: Other nucleotide sequences in the sample specify the same CDR3. The rearrangement uses TRBV25-1 and TRBJ1-1, with 8 bases matching TRBD1. Losses at the gene ends were 9 bases for V and 4 bases for J; bases not matched to a gene: 4. The CDR3 extends over 12 amino acids. Germline values: CDR1 MGHDK, CDR2 SYGVNS. CDR3 nucleotides: TGTGCCAGTAGACAGGGGCTCACTGAAGCTTTCTTT. Translation: CASRQGLTEAFF.

Turning to this clone: This specimen includes other DNA sequences encoding the same CDR3. The gene calls are TRBV5-1 and TRBJ1-6, with 9 bases that match TRBD1. Germline lookup yields CDR1 SGHRS and CDR2 YFSETQ. The CDR3 is 17 amino acids. The trim removed 0 bases at V and 9 bases at J, leaving 10 bases unmatched. In DNA, the CDR3 is TGCGCCAGCAGCTTGGAGGGGACAGGGAAGGGAATTTCACCCCTCCACTTT. This translates into CASSLEGTGKGISPLHF.

J is TRBJ2-7 and V is TRBV11-2; 11 bases fit TRBD1. CDR1 is SGHAT and CDR2 is FQNNGV in the germline V gene. V trimming: 4 bases; J trimming: 6 bases; junction bases outside the gene matches: 5. CDR3 length: 14 residues. For the CDR3, the DNA is TGTGCCAGCAGCTCCGGACAGGGGGCGGCCGAGCAGTACTTC. Translated: CASSSGQGAAEQYF.

The chain recombines TRBV7-9 with TRBJ2-5; 11 bases agree with TRBD2. Germline assignment: CDR1 SEHNR and CDR2 FQNEAQ (reference sequence). V lost 5 bases, J lost 1 base, and 3 bases stayed unmatched. This CDR3 comprises 15 residues. This CDR3 reads CASSRLAGSQETQYF. For the CDR3, the DNA is TGTGCCAGCAGCAGACTAGCGGGGTCCCAAGAGACCCAGTACTTC.

This chain uses TRBV5-1 with TRBJ2-6; D remains ambiguous. The V gene lost 0 bases and the J gene lost 2 bases, with 6 bases spanning the gap. The CDR3 totals 15 residues. Germline V gives CDR1 SGHRS, CDR2 YFSETQ. CDR3 sequence: CASSLVATGANVLTF. The CDR3 coding sequence is TGCGCCAGCAGCTTGGTGGCTACTGGGGCCAACGTCCTGACTTTC.

The rearrangement links TRBV7-7 to TRBJ2-5; maybe TRBD1 (6 bases). The CDR3 has 14 amino acids. The germline V gene has CDR1 SSHAT and CDR2 FNYEAQ (reference sequence). V lost 4 bases to trimming and J lost 4 bases, with 13 bases between them. In nucleotides, the CDR3 is TGTGCCAGCAGCTATCTACAGGGTGGAGAGACCCAGTACTTC. Its protein is CASSYLQGGETQYF.

The V gene is TRBV12-5, the J gene TRBJ2-1, with TRBD1 as a possible D gene (7 bases). CDR1 is LGHNT and CDR2 is FRNRAP in the germline V gene. The CDR3 runs to 15 residues. V shed 1 base and J shed 4 bases, with 11 bases lying between them. The CDR3 is CASGLGQGGYNEQFF. CDR3 coding DNA: TGTGCTAGTGGTTTGGGACAGGGAGGATACAATGAGCAGTTCTTC.

The chain couples TRBV29-1 to TRBJ1-1, with D possibly being TRBD1 (6 bases). Trimming shortened V by 6 bases and J by 7 bases, and 15 bases separated the two germline ends. Germline assignment: CDR1 SQVTM and CDR2 ANQGSEA. The CDR3 covers 12 residues. The DNA of the CDR3 is TGCAGCGTGCGACCGGGGGCTGGTGAAGCTTTCTTT. Its translation is CSVRPGAGEAFF.

V usage is TRBV30 and J usage is TRBJ2-7; 9 nucleotides agree with TRBD2. This CDR3 has 14 amino acids. CDR1 and CDR2 from the germline V gene are GTSNPN and SVGIG (reference sequence). Trimming cost V 2 bases and J 4 bases; bases outside gene matches: 6. CDR3 bases: TGTGCCTGGAGTCCCGGGACTAGCAGGTACGAGCAGTACTTC. This gives the protein CAWSPGTSRYEQYF.

The V call is TRBV24-1, the J call TRBJ2-2, with 7 nucleotides matching TRBD1. The CDR3 is 15 amino acids. J gave up 1 base and V 5 bases, and 3 bases lay outside the gene matches. Looked up from germline, CDR1 is KGHDR and CDR2 is SFDVKD. DNA for the CDR3: TGTGCCACCAGTGTGGGACAGTTGAACACCGGGGAGCTGTTTTTT. Translation: CATSVGQLNTGELFF.

The chain is built from TRBV27 and TRBJ1-2; D not resolved. This CDR3 has 14 amino acids. V was clipped by 4 bases and J by 1 base, with 10 bases between them. Per germline, CDR1 MNHEY and CDR2 SMNVEV (reference sequence). The CDR3 sequence: CASSSPGFNYGYTF. CDR3 nucleotides: TGTGCCAGCAGTTCCCCGGGATTTAACTATGGCTACACCTTC.

Here the CDR3 DNA reads TGCGCCAGCAGCCAAGATGCGGGGGCGGCCAAAAACATTCAGTACTTC. This codes for CASSQDAGAAKNIQYF. The chain has TRBV4-1 and TRBJ2-4; D possibly corresponds to TRBD2 (7 bases). Germline V gene sequence: CDR1 MGHRA, CDR2 YSYEKL. V was clipped by 0 bases and J by 1 base, with 10 bases between them. This CDR3 spans 16 amino acids.

The chain recombines TRBV3-1 (or the pseudogene TRBV3-2) with TRBJ2-7; 8 nucleotides line up with TRBD2. The CDR3 runs 15 residues. V dropped 1 base and J dropped 2; count of bases not matched to a gene: 4. Germline V gene lookup returns CDR1 LGHDT and CDR2 YNNKEL (reference sequence). DNA for the CDR3: TGTGCCAGCAGCCAAGTTAGCGGGGCCACCTACGAGCAGTACTTC. It encodes CASSQVSGATYEQYF.

The gene calls are TRBV4-1 and TRBJ2-3, with a tentative D call TRBD2 (5 bases). CDR1 and CDR2 from the germline V gene are MGHRA and YSYEKL. This CDR3 has 13 amino acids. Trimming cost V 2 bases and J 4 bases, with 7 bases left between them. The CDR3 loop is CASSQLDSDTQYF. DNA of the CDR3: TGCGCCAGCAGCCAACTGGACTCAGATACGCAGTATTTT.

The chain carries TRBV7-9 and TRBJ2-1; 12 bases are shared with TRBD2. The germline V gene encodes CDR1 SEHNR and CDR2 FQNEAQ (reference sequence). V was pared by 2 bases and J by 9 bases, with 5 bases of the junction left unmatched. The CDR3 contains 15 residues. The chain's CDR3 is CASSLLAGGQIEQFF. The CDR3 nucleotides read TGTGCCAGCAGCTTACTAGCGGGGGGGCAGATTGAGCAGTTCTTC.

The J gene is TRBJ2-4, the V gene TRBV7-2, with TRBD2 matching over 7 bases. Trimming cost V 1 base and J 3 bases; bases outside gene matches: 3. Germline V gene sequence: CDR1 SGHTA, CDR2 FQGNSA. CDR3 length equals 15 residues. CDR3 DNA: TGTGCCAGCAGCTTAGAGGCTAGCGGCAAAAACATTCAGTACTTC. Its translation is CASSLEASGKNIQYF.

V gene TRBV28 combines with J gene TRBJ1-2; maybe TRBD1 (5 bases). The CDR3 sequence is 12 residues long. V gave up 6 bases and J gave up 5 bases, with 10 bases separating them. Germline V gene lookup returns CDR1 MDHEN and CDR2 SYDVKM. CDR3 DNA: TGTGCCAGCAGCTGGGACCCTTATGGCTACACCTTC. Protein sequence: CASSWDPYGYTF.

The gene calls are TRBV6-1 and TRBJ2-3, with a tentative D call TRBD1 (7 bases). CDR3 size: 20 residues. From germline, CDR1 is MNHNS and CDR2 SASEGT. V lost 3 bases and J 3 bases, leaving 28 bases between the germline ends. This CDR3 is CASSDTPTLGPQGRTDTQYF. CDR3 coding DNA: TGTGCCAGCAGTGATACTCCCACATTGGGCCCACAGGGGAGGACAGATACGCAGTATTTT.

The chain combines TRBV2 with TRBJ1-2; weak D call: TRBD1 (6 bases). In germline, CDR1 is SNHLY, CDR2 FYNNEI. CDR3 length: 13 amino acids. The ends were cut back, 7 bases at V and 8 bases at J, with 17 bases in the middle. In DNA form, the CDR3 reads TGTGCCAGCAACCTACCGGGGGCGGGGGGCTACACCTTC. Translation: CASNLPGAGGYTF.

V gene TRBV20-1 combines with J gene TRBJ1-5; possibly TRBD1 for D (6 bases). The CDR3 has 15 residues. Germline CDR1 is DFQATT and CDR2 is SNEGSKA (reference sequence). Trimming removed 3 bases at V and 5 bases at J, with 17 bases between. The CDR3 region has the DNA TGCAGTGCTAGTATCCACGGGGCAGGGGATCAGCCCCAGCATTTT. It yields the protein CSASIHGAGDQPQHF.